A single sample gave rise to the 18 T cell receptor beta chains below, sequenced in a study of control samples from healthy donors and cancer patients. The assay was immunoSEQ multiplex PCR, and TCRdb's table has in-frame clones only and misses some. This sample has some 97,000 clones, with about 90% found just once. The material sequenced was blood. The origin of the receptors is a woman aged 45-65 years in good health.

In nucleotides, the CDR3 is TGTGCCACCAGCAGAGCTTTAGGCGGGAGGGGAACAGATACGCAGTATTTT. It specifies CATSRALGGRGTDTQYF. The chain has TRBV15 and TRBJ2-3, with 9 bases lining up with TRBD2. The germline CDR1 and CDR2 sequences are LNHNV and YYDKDF (reference sequence). This CDR3 has 17 amino acids. V was clipped by 1 base and J by 3 bases; unmatched bases: 8.

J is TRBJ1-2 and V is TRBV29-1, with TRBD1 matching 8 bases. The ends lost 7 bases at V and 7 bases at J; junction bases unmatched: 8. The germline V gene has CDR1 SQVTM and CDR2 ANQGSEA. The CDR3 is made up of 12 amino acids. DNA for the CDR3: TGCAGCGCCCGGACAGGGACTAGTGGCTACACCTTC. This sequence encodes CSARTGTSGYTF. Based on the CDR3 plus reference TRBV29-1 and TRBJ1-2, the full variable domain is SAVISQKPSRDICQRGTSLTIQCQVDSQVTMMFWYRQQPGQSLTLIATANQGSEATYESGFVIDKFPISRPNLTFSTLTVSNMSPEDSSIYLCSARTGTSGYTFGSGTRLTVV.

The chain is built from TRBV5-6 and TRBJ2-1; a possible D gene is TRBD1 (5 bases). CDR3 length: 13 amino acids. The germline V and J ends were trimmed by 2 bases and 6 bases, with 9 bases remaining between them. Per germline, CDR1 SGHDT and CDR2 YYEEEE. For the CDR3, the DNA is TGTGCCAGCAGCTTTTACAGGCCCAATGAGCAGTTCTTC. Amino acids: CASSFYRPNEQFF.

The V gene is TRBV21-1, the J gene TRBJ2-5; the table's D call, TRBD2, has no DNA check behind it. TRBV21-1 is a pseudogene. The CDR3 spans 14 residues. CDR3 residues: CASTIRGVLETQYF. The CDR3 DNA reads as TGTGCCAGCACCATCCGGGGGGTTTTGGAGACCCAGTACTTC.

This clone was seen a few times. V usage is TRBV9 and J usage is TRBJ2-3, with D tentatively TRBD1 or TRBD2 (5 bases each). The CDR3 runs to 15 residues. Trimming pared 0 bases from V and 4 bases from J, leaving 12 bases between. In germline, CDR1 is SGDLS, CDR2 YYNGEE. CDR3 nucleotides: TGTGCCAGCAGCGTAGGGGGGAGTAGGGCAGATACGCAGTATTTT. Translating it yields CASSVGGSRADTQYF.

V usage is TRBV7-3 and J usage is TRBJ1-2, with D uncertain. V was cut by 2 bases and J by 8 bases, with 12 bases left in between. Germline values: CDR1 SGHTA, CDR2 FQGTGA. The CDR3 loop spans 13 amino acids. The CDR3 protein is CASSLAPDAGYTF. As DNA, the CDR3 is TGTGCCAGCAGCTTAGCTCCGGACGCAGGCTACACCTTC. Looking up the rest from reference TRBV7-3 and TRBJ1-2 gives the full variable domain: GAGVSQTPSNKVTEKGKYVELRCDPISGHTALYWYRQSLGQGPEFLIYFQGTGAADDSGLPNDRFFAVRPEGSVSTLKIQRTERGDSAVYLCASSLAPDAGYTFGSGTRLTVV.

This clone was counted a single time. The rearrangement links TRBV14 to TRBJ1-2, with TRBD1 matching over 7 bases. Germline V gene data show CDR1 as SGHDN and CDR2 as FVKESK. Losses at the gene ends were 6 bases for V and 5 bases for J; bases not matched to a gene: 6. The CDR3 runs to 13 residues. CDR3 residues: CASSSTGTYGYTF. The DNA for the CDR3 is TGTGCCAGCAGTTCGACAGGGACGTATGGCTACACCTTC.

The V call is TRBV10-2, the J call TRBJ2-7; the D is unclear. Trimming pared 6 bases from V and 0 bases from J, leaving 3 bases between. The CDR3 length is 11 residues. Germline CDR1 reads WSHSY; CDR2 reads SAAADI. Here the CDR3 reads CASRVSYEQYF. The CDR3 DNA sequence: TGCGCCAGCAGAGTCTCCTACGAGCAGTACTTC.

The gene calls are TRBV7-2 and TRBJ2-3; D unclear. Trimming cost V 1 base and J 6 bases, with 8 bases left between them. The germline CDR1 and CDR2 sequences are SGHTA and FQGNSA. This CDR3 has 13 residues. The CDR3 here is CASSLEASDTQYF. The CDR3 DNA reads as TGTGCCAGCAGCTTAGAAGCTTCTGATACGCAGTATTTT.

The chain joins TRBV27 to TRBJ2-7; 7 bases agree with TRBD2. The germline gives CDR1 MNHEY, CDR2 SMNVEV (reference sequence). V trimming: 2 bases; J trimming: 6 bases; junction bases outside the gene matches: 4. This CDR3 region has 13 residues. The CDR3 region is CASSLSRGVEQYF. DNA for the CDR3: TGTGCCAGCAGTTTAAGTCGGGGGGTCGAGCAGTACTTC.

The chain has TRBV2 and TRBJ2-3; 10 bases are shared with TRBD1. V dropped 4 bases and J dropped 6; count of bases not matched to a gene: 7. CDR3 length: 15 residues. The germline V gene has CDR1 SNHLY and CDR2 FYNNEI. CDR3 sequence (DNA): TGTGCCAGCAGTGTTCGACAGGGGGCCTCCGATACGCAGTATTTT. It yields the protein CASSVRQGASDTQYF.

The rearrangement links TRBV5-1 to TRBJ2-5, with D perhaps TRBD1 or TRBD2 (5 bases each). The V end was cut by 4 bases, the J end by 4 bases, with 17 bases between. The V gene's germline CDR1 is SGHRS and CDR2 YFSETQ. CDR3 length: 15 amino acids. CDR3 sequence: CASSRDPSKGETQYF. CDR3 DNA: TGCGCCAGCAGCCGGGACCCCTCGAAGGGAGAGACCCAGTACTTC.

The chain has TRBV30 and TRBJ2-1; TRBD2 aligns across 11 bases. The CDR3 consists of 15 residues. After removal of 3 bases from V and 6 bases from J, the junction contained 7 bases not matched to a gene. Germline V gene data show CDR1 as GTSNPN and CDR2 as SVGIG (reference sequence). The CDR3 DNA is TGTGCCTGGAGCCCGGGGACTAGCGGACGCAATGAGCAGTTCTTC. Translating it yields CAWSPGTSGRNEQFF.

This clone was counted once. This chain joins TRBV6-5 and TRBJ2-5; tentatively, D is TRBD1 (6 bases). Trimming pared 0 bases from V and 3 bases from J, leaving 11 bases between. The CDR3 sequence is 15 residues long. Germline assignment: CDR1 MNHEY and CDR2 SVGAGI. CDR3 in amino acids: CASSYSGGTEETQYF. As DNA, the CDR3 is TGTGCCAGCAGTTACTCAGGGGGTACCGAAGAGACCCAGTACTTC.

The rearrangement links TRBV5-1 to TRBJ2-7; 12 nucleotides line up with TRBD1. The CDR3 sequence is 16 residues long. Trimming at V came to 4 bases and at J to 6 bases, leaving 11 bases not matched to a gene. CDR1 SGHRS and CDR2 YFSETQ come from the germline V gene. This CDR3 reads CASSGPGQGAPAEQYV. In DNA, the CDR3 is TGCGCCAGCAGCGGTCCGGGACAGGGGGCTCCCGCCGAGCAGTACGTC.

The chain links TRBV18 to TRBJ1-1, with no clear D. The CDR3 sequence is 16 residues long. V was cut by 0 bases and J by 1 base, with 12 bases left in between. Germline V gene data show CDR1 as KGHSH and CDR2 as LQKENI. The CDR3 region is CASSPPSARQNTEAFF. The CDR3 DNA is TGTGCCAGCTCACCACCGTCGGCCCGGCAGAACACTGAAGCTTTCTTT. Supplemented by reference TRBV18 and TRBJ1-1, the full variable domain reads NAGVMQNPRHLVRRRGQEARLRCSPMKGHSHVYWYRQLPEEGLKFMVYLQKENIIDESGMPKERFSAEFPKEGPSILRIQQVVRGDSAAYFCASSPPSARQNTEAFFGQGTRLTVV.

The genes are TRBV24-1 and TRBJ2-7; D is perhaps TRBD2 (6 bases). The CDR3 has 14 amino acids. V was cut by 5 bases and J by 2 bases, with 12 bases left in between. CDR1 and CDR2 from the germline V gene are KGHDR and SFDVKD. CDR3 loop: CATSGRLETYEQYV. CDR3 nucleotides: TGTGCCACCAGTGGCCGACTAGAGACCTACGAGCAGTACGTC.

This chain connects TRBV11-2 to TRBJ1-1; D is ambiguous. The CDR3 extends over 11 amino acids. V lost 0 bases, J lost 8 bases, and 4 bases lay in between. Germline CDR1 and CDR2: SGHAT and FQNNGV. The CDR3: CASSLDREAFF. In DNA form, the CDR3 reads TGTGCCAGCAGCTTAGATCGGGAAGCTTTCTTT.